The 20 T cell receptor beta chains given below trace back to one sample, sequenced in a study of shared clonotypes between healthy human individuals. This table comes from immunoSEQ multiplex PCR, and its TCRdb copy is limited to in-frame clones, with some not included. The data hold a few million clones, with 80% to 95% observed a single time. Sequencing was carried out using naive CD4+ T cells from PBMCs. Subset reported: CD45RA+ positively selected. All receptors come from a man aged 18 to 30 in good health. Some clones in this sample may be carry-over from other donors' samples.

This clone was counted only a few times. Other DNA sequences in the sample encode the same CDR3. The J gene is TRBJ1-1, the V gene TRBV28; no firm D call. Germline V lookup: CDR1 MDHEN, CDR2 SYDVKM. The germline V and J ends were trimmed by 6 bases and 0 bases, with 5 bases remaining between them. This CDR3 region has 12 residues. The CDR3 here is CASSLMNTEAFF. The CDR3 nucleotides are TGTGCCAGCAGCCTAATGAACACTGAAGCTTTCTTT.

This clone was found once. The V call is TRBV4-2, the J call TRBJ2-5; D gene uncertain. V dropped 4 bases and J dropped 4 bases, with 7 bases sitting between them. This CDR3 has 12 amino acids. Germline V gives CDR1 LGHNA, CDR2 YNFKEQ. CDR3 amino acids: CASSPLGETQYF. The CDR3, as DNA: TGTGCCAGCAGCCCCCTGGGAGAGACCCAGTACTTC.

V usage is TRBV7-6 and J usage is TRBJ2-6, with 7 bases lining up with TRBD1. CDR1 SGHVS and CDR2 FNYEAQ come from the germline V gene. This CDR3 contains 17 residues. V was pared by 4 bases and J by 1 base, with 7 bases of the junction left unmatched. CDR3 in amino acids: CASSYRVQGSGANVLTF. As DNA, the CDR3 is TGTGCCAGCAGCTATAGAGTACAGGGGTCTGGGGCCAACGTCCTGACTTTC.

The V gene is TRBV19, the J gene TRBJ2-7; the match to TRBD2 covers 7 bases. V lost 3 bases, J lost 4 bases, and 9 bases stayed unmatched. The germline gives CDR1 LNHDA, CDR2 SQIVND (reference sequence). The CDR3 consists of 15 residues. Here the CDR3 DNA reads TGTGCCAGTAGTATGGGTCTAGCGGAACTATACGAGCAGTACTTC. It yields the protein CASSMGLAELYEQYF.

The V gene is TRBV7-2, the J gene TRBJ2-3, with D unclear. Between the trimmed V and J ends, which lost 2 bases and 2 bases, there was a span of 8 bases. This CDR3 region has 14 residues. Germline CDR1 and CDR2: SGHTA and FQGNSA. The DNA of the CDR3 is TGTGCCAGCAGCTTAAGACGAGCCACAGATACGCAGTATTTT. Translating it yields CASSLRRATDTQYF.

This clone was seen a few times. The same CDR3 arises from other DNA sequences in this sample as well. The chain recombines TRBV28 with TRBJ2-1; D uncertain. The germline gives CDR1 MDHEN, CDR2 SYDVKM. The length of the CDR3 is 13 residues. Trimming stripped 2 bases from V and 0 bases from J, with 2 bases between. The DNA of the CDR3 is TGTGCCAGCAGTTTAGACTCCTACAATGAGCAGTTCTTC. This codes for CASSLDSYNEQFF.

This chain uses TRBV30 with TRBJ1-6; no clear D gene. The CDR3 totals 13 residues. Trimming stripped 6 bases from V and 10 bases from J, with 16 bases between. CDR1 and CDR2 from the germline V gene are GTSNPN and SVGIG (reference sequence). CDR3 in amino acids: CACRPADGSPLHF. For the CDR3, the DNA is TGTGCCTGTCGGCCCGCTGACGGGTCACCCCTCCACTTT.

A single count supports this clone. The chain links TRBV19 to TRBJ1-2; 7 bases match TRBD1. CDR1 LNHDA and CDR2 SQIVND come from the germline V gene (reference sequence). Trimming at V came to 10 bases and at J to 8 bases, leaving 10 bases not matched to a gene. The CDR3 sequence is 12 residues long. The chain's CDR3 is CATSTGSMGYTF. In nucleotides, the CDR3 is TGTGCCACCTCGACAGGGTCTATGGGCTACACCTTC.

The gene calls are TRBV5-1 and TRBJ2-1; D may be TRBD2 (5 bases). This CDR3 region has 16 residues. Trimming took off 2 bases at V and 4 bases at J, with 16 bases between the two ends. Germline CDR1 and CDR2: SGHRS and YFSETQ. CDR3 sequence (DNA): TGCGCCAGCAGCTTTCCAGCGGAGACGCTTTACAATGAGCAGTTCTTC. Amino acids: CASSFPAETLYNEQFF.

The chain uses TRBV6-1 and TRBJ2-5; 8 nucleotides align to TRBD1. The germline V gene has CDR1 MNHNS and CDR2 SASEGT. The junction had 4 bases not matched to a gene; V was cut back by 3 bases and J by 4 bases. This CDR3 has 14 amino acids. The CDR3 DNA reads as TGTGCCAGCAGTGATCACAGGGGGAGAGAGACCCAGTACTTC. It encodes CASSDHRGRETQYF.

The CDR3 region has the DNA TGTGCCAGCAGCACCCGTCCAACCCCTAGCATTCAGTACTTC. Translated: CASSTRPTPSIQYF. The gene calls are TRBV5-8 and TRBJ2-4, with D hard to call. The CDR3 has 14 amino acids. In germline, CDR1 is SGHTS, CDR2 YDEGEE. Trimming cost V 4 bases and J 9 bases, with 17 bases left between them. Variable domain in full (rest from reference TRBV5-8 and TRBJ2-4): EAGVTQSPTHLIKTRGQQATLRCSPISGHTSVYWYQQALGLGLQFLLWYDEGEERNRGNFPPRFSGRQFPNYSSELNVNALELEDSALYLCASSTRPTPSIQYFGAGTRLSVL.

The chain combines TRBV5-1 with TRBJ2-7, with TRBD2 as a possible D gene (5 bases). Trimming stripped 0 bases from V and 2 bases from J, with 12 bases between. This CDR3 is built from 15 residues. CDR1 and CDR2 from the germline V gene are SGHRS and YFSETQ. Written as DNA, the CDR3 is TGCGCCAGCAGCTTGGTGGCAGCGGCAACCTACGAGCAGTACTTC. It encodes CASSLVAAATYEQYF.

This clone showed up just once. The chain links TRBV4-1 to TRBJ2-1; 9 nucleotides line up with TRBD1. CDR1 and CDR2 (germline): MGHRA, YSYEKL. There are 13 residues in the CDR3. Germline trimming cut 2 bases from V and 11 bases from J; bases unmatched to any gene: 4. The CDR3 sequence is CASSQPGQGQQFF. The CDR3 nucleotides are TGCGCCAGCAGCCAACCGGGACAGGGCCAGCAGTTCTTC.

The V call is TRBV30, the J call TRBJ1-2, with D perhaps matching TRBD1 (5 bases). V lost 0 bases, J lost 7 bases, and 12 bases lay in between. The CDR3 totals 13 residues. Germline assignment: CDR1 GTSNPN and CDR2 SVGIG (reference sequence). The DNA for the CDR3 is TGTGCCTGGAGTGTAACAGGTGCCTCTGGCTACACCTTC. Translating gives CAWSVTGASGYTF.

As concerns this clone: Sequence at one end of the junction differs from germline and may be a read error. The J gene is TRBJ2-7, the V gene TRBV2, with 14 bases lining up with TRBD2. Germline CDR1 SNHLY, CDR2 FYNNEI. The CDR3 totals 13 residues. CDR3: CASSGTSGRNECF. The DNA for the CDR3 is TGTGCCAGCAGTGGGACTAGCGGGAGGAACGAGTGTTTC. The whole variable domain, filled in from reference TRBV2 and TRBJ2-7, reads EPEVTQTPSHQVTQMGQEVILRCVPISNHLYFYWYRQILGQKVEFLVSFYNNEISEKSEIFDDQFSVERPDGSNFTLKIRSTKLEDSAMYFCASSGTSGRNECFGPGTRLTVT.

For the CDR3, the DNA is TGTGCCAGCACCGGAGCGGGACCCTACGAGCAGTACTTC. It codes for CASTGAGPYEQYF. The rearrangement uses TRBV6-5 and TRBJ2-7; 7 bases align to TRBD2. Looked up from germline, CDR1 is MNHEY and CDR2 is SVGAGI. V was clipped by 7 bases and J by 2 bases; unmatched bases: 5. The CDR3 extends over 13 amino acids.

V gene TRBV11-3 combines with J gene TRBJ2-7, with 7 bases fitting TRBD1. Germline values: CDR1 SGHNT, CDR2 YENEEA. The CDR3 has 14 amino acids. The V and J ends lost 5 bases and 5 bases, in that order; junction bases with no gene match: 9. The CDR3 loop is CASSPNDRVHEQYF. The CDR3 DNA is TGTGCCAGCAGCCCCAACGACAGGGTCCACGAGCAGTACTTC.

A note on this clone: Other DNA variants within this sample encode the same CDR3. CDR3 amino acids: CASSLGNQPQHF. The DNA for the CDR3 is TGTGCCAGCAGTTTGGGCAATCAGCCCCAGCATTTT. The chain employs TRBV28 and TRBJ1-5; D ambiguous. CDR3 length: 12 amino acids. The V end was cut by 3 bases, the J end by 2 bases, with 2 bases between. The germline gives CDR1 MDHEN, CDR2 SYDVKM.

V gene TRBV6-5 combines with J gene TRBJ1-1; 10 bases are a match to TRBD1. Germline CDR1 MNHEY, CDR2 SVGAGI. This CDR3 region has 15 residues. Losses at the gene ends were 5 bases for V and 7 bases for J; bases not matched to a gene: 10. CDR3 DNA sequence: TGTGCCAGCAGTCCTCTTCGGACAGGGGGATTTGAAGCTTTCTTT. Its translation is CASSPLRTGGFEAFF.

This chain uses TRBV19 with TRBJ2-1; TRBD2 aligns across 10 bases. Trimming took 1 base from V and 9 from J; bases not matched to a gene: 12. The CDR3 totals 17 residues. CDR1 is LNHDA, CDR2 SQIVND, per germline (reference sequence). For the CDR3, the DNA is TGTGCCAGTAGTATAGCTCCTCCGGTAAGCGGGAGGGGTGAGCAGTTCTTC. This translates into CASSIAPPVSGRGEQFF. The variable domain in full, with the rest retrieved from reference TRBV19 and TRBJ2-1, is DGGITQSPKYLFRKEGQNVTLSCEQNLNHDAMYWYRQDPGQGLRLIYYSQIVNDFQKGDIAEGYSVSREKKESFPLTVTSAQKNPTAFYLCASSIAPPVSGRGEQFFGPGTRLTVL.